The clone carrying this T cell receptor beta chain was counted only a few times. Compared with germline, one end of the junction differs, possibly owing to a read error. A second roughly 6 to 12 cycle PCR used barcoded and J-beta primers. TCRdb re-derived calls from the 5' RACE reads in MiXCR, one entry per CDR3 protein. The top ten hold less than 0.85% of the sample, which has roughly 1,000,000 distinct CDR3 sequences, less than 25% seen once. The sample providers were healthy Caucasian people from Russia, aged roughly 6 to 95. PBMCs, at least 6 million per sample, were isolated. From germline, CDR1 is MDHEN and CDR2 SYDVKM. CDR3 size: 13 residues. This specimen belongs to a study of blood T cells in healthy people across ages. The same sample was also studied in work on T cells of mothers and their children. That work adds: Six children, together with their three healthy Caucasian mothers, made up the donors. Slightly higher overlap, not significant, was seen in related mother-child pairs than in unrelated pairs.

The sequencing sample was made of blood. The sequence came from a girl aged 2-10 years in good health. This rearrangement joins TRBV28 to TRBJ2-5; 7 bases fit TRBD2. The CDR3 nucleotides are TGTGCCAGCAGTTTTGGGGGGGGAGAGGCCCAGTACTTC. Translated: CASSFGGGEAQYF.